This is a list of T cell receptor beta chains from one sample in a study of cytomegalovirus exposure and HLA in healthy donors. Sequencing used immunoSEQ multiplex PCR; TCRdb keeps in-frame clones, though not all of them. The sample holds 100,000 to 120,000 clones; around 73% are singletons and the top ten take 1% to 1.5%. Sequencing was carried out using PBMCs. These receptor sequences come from a man aged 25 to 40 in good health and CMV-seronegative. The CDR3 runs from the conserved cysteine through the conserved F or W. The D gene is left open where the match is weak. Clone sizes are given selectively: once, few, many, or a class where the clone is expanded.

TRBV27	TRBJ2-6	-	TRBD1	CASSLRRAPGQKISGANVLTF	TGTGCCAGCAGTTTAAGGCGGGCGCCGGGACAGAAAATCTCTGGGGCCAACGTCCTGACTTTC
TRBV28	TRBJ1-5	once	TRBD1	CASITGDNQPQHF	TGTGCCAGCATTACAGGGGACAATCAGCCCCAGCATTTT
TRBV10-2	TRBJ1-4	few	-	CASSEGTRTEKLFF	TGCGCCAGCAGTGAGGGGACACGGACTGAAAAACTGTTTTTT
TRBV7-2	TRBJ1-1	-	-	CASSPPWTVNTEAFF	TGTGCCAGCAGCCCCCCCTGGACAGTTAACACTGAAGCTTTCTTT
TRBV6-5	TRBJ1-1	few	-	CASSEEGTYTEAFF	TGTGCCAGCAGTGAAGAAGGGACTTACACTGAAGCTTTCTTT
TRBV6-6	TRBJ1-1	few	TRBD1	CASRGQGPLEAFF	TGTGCCAGCAGGGGACAGGGCCCCCTTGAAGCTTTCTTT
TRBV6-5	TRBJ1-2	-	-	CASSTTGSGYTF	TGTGCCAGCAGTACAACAGGGTCTGGCTACACCTTC
TRBV27	TRBJ2-5	-	TRBD1	CASSSTGGWQTQYF	TGTGCCAGCAGTTCGACAGGGGGCTGGCAGACCCAGTACTTC
TRBV4-3	TRBJ2-1	-	-	CASSPLGAANEQFF	TGCGCCAGCAGCCCGCTTGGAGCGGCCAATGAGCAGTTCTTC
TRBV28	TRBJ1-2	-	TRBD1	CATADRVGYGYTF	TGTGCCACCGCAGACAGGGTGGGCTATGGCTACACCTTC
TRBV9	TRBJ2-7	-	TRBD2	CASSRTSGGYEQYF	TGTGCCAGCAGCCGGACTAGCGGGGGGTACGAGCAGTACTTC
TRBV28	TRBJ2-1	-	-	CASSLLTGNEQFF	TGTGCCAGCAGTTTGCTCACAGGGAATGAGCAGTTCTTC